Each of the 3 T cell receptor beta chains below was sequenced from the same sample in a study of human T cells and chemical hapten exposure. Time point reported: patch test 2, 6 weeks after DPC sensitization. The treatment was: therapeutic diphenylcyclopropenone sensitization with weekly scalp DPC. TCRdb recomputed calls from the RACE reads with MiXCR, one row per CDR3 protein. This table holds roughly 69,000 distinct CDR3 sequences, approximately 10% found once. The material was whole blood, obtained in connection with sensitization to the hapten diphenylcyclopropenone (DPC). The receptor source for this set is a woman aged 50 to 60 with alopecia areata. Some clones in this sample may be carry-over from other donors' samples.

This chain connects TRBV20-1 to TRBJ2-1; 11 nucleotides align to TRBD2. J gave up 3 bases and V 0 bases, and 1 base lay outside the gene matches. Germline V gene data show CDR1 as DFQATT and CDR2 as SNEGSKA (reference sequence). The CDR3 length is 15 residues. The CDR3, as DNA: TGCAGTGCTAGAGAAGGACTAGCGGGCTACAATGAGCAGTTCTTC. The encoded protein is CSAREGLAGYNEQFF.

The chain couples TRBV6-2 or TRBV6-3 to TRBJ2-3; the D gene is possibly TRBD1 (6 bases). With 6 bases removed from V and 3 bases from J, the gap between germline ends came to 10 bases. CDR1 and CDR2 (germline): MNHEY, SVGEGT. The CDR3 extends over 13 amino acids. CDR3 residues: CASREDSTDTQYF. DNA for the CDR3: TGTGCCAGCAGAGAGGACAGTACAGATACGCAGTATTTT.

The V call is TRBV6-4, the J call TRBJ2-2; D ambiguous. Germline V CDR1 and CDR2: MRHNA, SNTAGT. Trimming stripped 2 bases from V and 4 bases from J, with 8 bases between. The CDR3 totals 14 residues. In DNA form, the CDR3 reads TGTGCCAGCAGTGACACCAGCGTCACCGGGGAGCTGTTTTTT. This sequence encodes CASSDTSVTGELFF.